This passage covers 15 T cell receptor beta chains from one sample sequenced in a study of blood T cell repertoires in COVID-19. Repertoires were generated with immunoSEQ multiplex PCR, while TCRdb's copy carries only in-frame clones and drops some. This table holds 450,000 or so clones, 70% to 90% found once. The sequencing sample was made of peripheral blood. Source of these receptors: a man younger than 35 with COVID-19, enrolled during active disease.

Only one count was recorded for this clone. The rearrangement joins TRBV7-2 to TRBJ2-5, with 10 nucleotides matching TRBD2. The length of the CDR3 is 16 residues. The junction had 12 bases not matched to a gene; V was cut back by 5 bases and J by 6 bases. The germline CDR1 and CDR2 sequences are SGHTA and FQGNSA. CDR3 residues: CASSALLPAGGKTQYF. The CDR3 coding sequence is TGTGCCAGCAGCGCACTCCTTCCAGCGGGGGGGAAGACCCAGTACTTC.

Only one count was recorded for this clone. The V and J genes are TRBV7-2 and TRBJ2-2; 11 bases match TRBD2. This CDR3 is 16 amino acids long. Germline V gene data show CDR1 as SGHTA and CDR2 as FQGNSA. V trimming: 6 bases; J trimming: 6 bases; junction bases outside the gene matches: 9. The CDR3 reads CASSLAGGRIPGELFF. Here the CDR3 DNA reads TGTGCCAGCAGTCTAGCGGGGGGCCGTATTCCCGGGGAGCTGTTTTTT.

V is TRBV2 and J is TRBJ2-1; 7 bases match TRBD2. Germline CDR1 SNHLY, CDR2 FYNNEI. CDR3 length: 14 residues. Unmatched junction bases numbered 6, after V lost 4 bases and J lost 6 bases. The CDR3 reads CASSVSGLGNEQFF. The CDR3 nucleotides are TGTGCCAGCAGTGTTAGCGGGCTAGGCAATGAGCAGTTCTTC.

The chain has TRBV5-1 and TRBJ2-1; the D gene is possibly TRBD1 (5 bases). The V end was cut by 4 bases, the J end by 10 bases, with 15 bases between. Germline loops: CDR1 SGHRS, CDR2 YFSETQ. This CDR3 spans 13 amino acids. The CDR3 DNA reads TGCGCCAGCAGCCCCCACCAGGGTGGCGAGCAGTTCTTC. This encodes CASSPHQGGEQFF.

V usage is TRBV4-1 and J usage is TRBJ1-5; D is possibly TRBD1 (5 bases). Trimming removed 4 bases from V and 5 bases from J, with 15 bases in between. The CDR3 is made up of 15 amino acids. CDR1 is MGHRA and CDR2 is YSYEKL in the germline V gene. The CDR3 is CASSRTPGGYQPQHF. The DNA for the CDR3 is TGCGCCAGCAGCCGAACCCCCGGGGGATATCAGCCCCAGCATTTT.

The chain employs TRBV7-8 and TRBJ2-1, with 8 bases identical to TRBD1. The CDR3 sequence is 17 residues long. Losses at the gene ends were 8 bases for V and 3 bases for J; bases not matched to a gene: 15. CDR1 SGHVS and CDR2 FQNEAQ come from the germline V gene. The chain's CDR3 is CASYYPPPGTGYNEQFF. The CDR3 region has the DNA TGTGCCAGCTACTATCCCCCACCCGGGACAGGCTACAATGAGCAGTTCTTC.

J is TRBJ1-4 and V is TRBV3-1 (or the pseudogene TRBV3-2); D is undetermined. Between the trimmed V and J ends, which lost 3 bases and 8 bases, there was a span of 16 bases. This CDR3 has 15 residues. CDR1 and CDR2 (germline): LGHDT, YNNKEL (reference sequence). This CDR3 is CASSHLLAGSEKLFF. In nucleotides, the CDR3 is TGTGCCAGCAGCCACCTACTCGCGGGGAGCGAAAAACTGTTTTTT.

J is TRBJ1-2 and V is TRBV12-3 or TRBV12-4; D is ambiguous. Trimming stripped 2 bases from V and 2 bases from J, with 6 bases between. The CDR3 spans 13 residues. The CDR3 here is CASSLSRNYGYTF. DNA for the CDR3: TGTGCCAGCAGTTTAAGCCGAAACTATGGCTACACCTTC.

Here the CDR3 DNA reads TGTGCCAGCAGTTACTCGATACCCCGCGGAGGCTACACCTTC. This encodes CASSYSIPRGGYTF. The chain recombines TRBV6-6 with TRBJ1-2; D is unclear. This CDR3 is 14 amino acids long. Looked up from germline, CDR1 is MNHNY and CDR2 is SVGAGI (reference sequence). V was trimmed by 0 bases and J by 8 bases, leaving 13 bases between them.

The count of this clone is one. This sequence joins TRBV5-4 and TRBJ1-1; D may be TRBD1 (5 bases). Germline loops: CDR1 SGHNT, CDR2 YYREEE (reference sequence). The CDR3 is 15 residues long. V was pared by 3 bases and J by 4 bases, with 16 bases between. The DNA of the CDR3 is TGTGCCAGCAGCTCTCGGGAGGGGCAAGGCACTGAAGCTTTCTTT. Translation gives CASSSREGQGTEAFF.

The V and J genes are TRBV11-3 and TRBJ1-2, with TRBD1 matching over 11 bases. The CDR3 extends over 14 amino acids. V lost 3 bases, J lost 8 bases, and 5 bases stayed unmatched. Germline V gene lookup returns CDR1 SGHNT and CDR2 YENEEA. CDR3 DNA sequence: TGTGCCAGCAGCTTTGGCGGGGACAGGGGGGGCTACACCTTC. This translates into CASSFGGDRGGYTF.

In its sample, this clone was seen a few times. V and J are TRBV30 and TRBJ2-7, with a weak D call TRBD2 (5 bases). V dropped 0 bases and J dropped 5 bases, with 11 bases sitting between them. CDR3 length: 13 amino acids. CDR1 and CDR2 (germline): GTSNPN, SVGIG (reference sequence). The CDR3 sequence is CAWSVPSGHEQYF. DNA of the CDR3: TGTGCCTGGAGTGTACCAAGCGGCCACGAGCAGTACTTC.

This clone appeared a few times. The V gene is TRBV2, the J gene TRBJ1-6, with D perhaps matching TRBD1 (6 bases). Germline V gives CDR1 SNHLY, CDR2 FYNNEI. The germline V and J ends were trimmed by 10 bases and 0 bases, with 13 bases remaining between them. The CDR3 has 15 amino acids. The CDR3 nucleotides read TGTGCCACCCAAGGACAGAGCTCCTATAATTCACCCCTCCACTTT. Translating gives CATQGQSSYNSPLHF.

The rearrangement uses TRBV11-2 and TRBJ2-2, with D possibly being TRBD1 (6 bases). V lost 3 bases, J lost 0 bases, and 8 bases lay in between. CDR1 and CDR2 from the germline V gene are SGHAT and FQNNGV. CDR3 length: 15 amino acids. The CDR3 loop is CASSLNRANTGELFF. The CDR3 bases are TGTGCCAGCAGCTTGAACAGGGCGAACACCGGGGAGCTGTTTTTT.

The CDR3 nucleotides are TGTGCCAGTAGTAACGGACAGGGGAACAATCAGCCCCAGCATTTT. Translated: CASSNGQGNNQPQHF. V is TRBV19 and J is TRBJ1-5; TRBD1 aligns across 9 bases. V shed 4 bases and J 3 bases; nucleotides not matched to a gene: 4. Germline V gives CDR1 LNHDA, CDR2 SQIVND (reference sequence). The CDR3 runs 15 residues.